This T cell receptor (beta chain) was sequenced during a study of blood T cells in healthy people across ages. Alongside a J-beta primer mix, a sample-barcoded 5' primer served in a second PCR lasting about 7 to 12 cycles. TCRdb ran MiXCR on the 5' RACE reads and lists one entry per CDR3 protein. Of about 640,000 distinct CDR3 sequences detected, roughly 50% appear once; the ten largest clones hold 35% to 40%. Sequencing input: blood. The TCR originated in a man aged 55 to 69 in good health.

The CDR3 is CASSESHQRALDEQFF. CDR3 coding DNA: TGCGCCAGCAGTGAGTCGCACCAGCGGGCGCTGGATGAGCAGTTCTTC. This rearrangement joins TRBV10-1 to TRBJ2-1, with a tentative D call TRBD2 (6 bases). This CDR3 is 16 amino acids long. The germline CDR1 and CDR2 sequences are WNHNN and SYGVQD (reference sequence). Trimming cost V 0 bases and J 8 bases, with 17 bases left between them.